This T cell receptor (beta chain) was sequenced during a study of blood T cell repertoires in COVID-19. Germline values: CDR1 MNHEY, CDR2 SMNVEV (reference sequence). The junction had 14 bases not matched to a gene; V was cut back by 6 bases and J by 0 bases. The CDR3 runs to 18 residues. Generated by immunoSEQ multiplex PCR, the TCRdb table keeps only in-frame clones and is missing some. The table shows over 50,000 clones, with approximately 84% occurring only once. The receptor was derived from a human donor with active or convalescent COVID-19. The donor label of this sample is uncertain. Sequencing was performed on peripheral blood. The chain employs TRBV27 and TRBJ1-3, with 7 bases lining up with TRBD1. The CDR3: CASSVRFPGQSSGNTIYF. CDR3 DNA sequence: TGTGCCAGCAGCGTTCGTTTCCCGGGACAGAGCTCTGGAAACACCATATATTTT.